This entry features one T cell receptor beta chain sequence. This sample was included in a study of cytomegalovirus exposure and HLA in healthy donors. About the research overall: HLA-typed donors were the source of approximately 80 million unique TCRs held in an early data release.

The PCR employed 60 Vbeta primers together with 13 Jbeta primers. The method was immunoSEQ multiplex PCR; TCRdb's version includes in-frame clones alone and lacks a portion of them. The sample has more than 110,000 clones, roughly 77% seen once. V was cut by 2 bases and J by 0 bases, with 7 bases left in between. The length of the CDR3 is 14 residues. Per germline, CDR1 MNHEY and CDR2 SVGAGI. The source is a woman aged 30 to 39 in good health and CMV-seronegative. The chain recombines TRBV6-5 with TRBJ1-1; D gene ambiguous. The specimen was PBMCs. The CDR3 DNA follows: TGTGCCAGCAGTTACGGGCGGGTGAACACTGAAGCTTTCTTT. Translating it yields CASSYGRVNTEAFF.